This T cell receptor beta chain was found in a study of shared clonotypes between healthy human individuals. At the level of the study: Two women and three men aged 18 to 49 served as donors. Study-wide results and caveats: Rarefaction curves obtained for sorted subsets showed sequencing incomplete despite large depth. Non-shared clonotypes were found to have lower generation probabilities than the clonotypes that were shared by all four of the sorted-subset donors. Enrolling few donors narrowed the genetic and exposure-history diversity that was represented.

Clones were read by immunoSEQ multiplex PCR, and TCRdb kept only the in-frame ones, dropping some. The repertoire includes a few million clones, 80% to 95% of them detected once, and under 0.45% sits in the top ten. Remarks on this clone: Its antigen is as yet unknown.

Sequencing was carried out using naive CD4+ T cells from PBMCs. As for subset: CD45RA+ positively selected. The sequence was obtained from a young man in good health. Some clones in this sample may be carry-over from other donors' samples.

CDR3 region: CASGGGWGTEAFF. CDR3 in DNA: TGTGCCAGCGGGGGGGGCTGGGGCACTGAAGCTTTCTTT. The chain carries TRBV6-1 and TRBJ1-1; TRBD1 is a possible D gene (6 bases). V dropped 8 bases and J dropped 4 bases, with 14 bases sitting between them. The length of the CDR3 is 13 residues. Germline V gene lookup returns CDR1 MNHNS and CDR2 SASEGT.